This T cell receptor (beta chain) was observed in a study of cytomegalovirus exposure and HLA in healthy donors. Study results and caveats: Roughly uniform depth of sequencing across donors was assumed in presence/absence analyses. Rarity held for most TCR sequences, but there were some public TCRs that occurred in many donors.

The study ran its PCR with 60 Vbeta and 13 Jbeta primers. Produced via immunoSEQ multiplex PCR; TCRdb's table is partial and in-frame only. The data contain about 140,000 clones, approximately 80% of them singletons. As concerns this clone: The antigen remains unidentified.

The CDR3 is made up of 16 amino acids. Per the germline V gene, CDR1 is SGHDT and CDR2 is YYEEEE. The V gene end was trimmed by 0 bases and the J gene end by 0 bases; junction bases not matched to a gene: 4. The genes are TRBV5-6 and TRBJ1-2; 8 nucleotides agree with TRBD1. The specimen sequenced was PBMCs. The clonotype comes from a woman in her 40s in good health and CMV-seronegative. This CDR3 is CASSLANRGTNYGYTF. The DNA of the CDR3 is TGTGCCAGCAGCTTGGCAAACAGGGGGACTAACTATGGCTACACCTTC.